The next 14 T cell receptor beta chains were all read from a single sample in a study of CD8+CD57+ T cells in acquired aplastic anemia. Both TCR beta VDJ combination and CDR3 sequence profiling were carried out. Genomic DNA was the template for this profiling. TCRdb re-derived calls from the reads in MiXCR, one entry per CDR3 protein. The data hold about 160,000 distinct CDR3 sequences, with approximately 44% observed a single time. The sequencing input was sorted CD4+, CD8+, or CD8+CD57+ T cells (not recorded which) from PBMCs. The receptors stem from a human donor in good health.

This clonotype showed up many times. The chain recombines TRBV18 with TRBJ1-1; weak D call: TRBD1 (5 bases). V lost 1 base and J 4 bases, leaving 7 bases between the germline ends. The V gene's germline CDR1 is KGHSH and CDR2 LQKENI. The CDR3 is 13 residues long. Here the CDR3 DNA reads TGTGCCAGCTCACCACAGAGGGGCACTGAAGCTTTCTTT. Protein sequence: CASSPQRGTEAFF.

J is TRBJ2-7 and V is TRBV5-6; 11 bases are shared with TRBD1. CDR1 SGHDT and CDR2 YYEEEE come from the germline V gene. The junction had 8 bases not matched to a gene; V was cut back by 4 bases and J by 5 bases. The CDR3 spans 15 residues. This CDR3 is CASSQLGQGGHEQYF. CDR3 sequence (DNA): TGTGCCAGCAGCCAACTGGGACAGGGGGGGCACGAGCAGTACTTC.

This clonotype was counted many times. The CDR3 loop is CARRRINEKLFF. The DNA of the CDR3 is TGTGCCAGGAGACGGATAAATGAAAAACTGTTTTTT. The rearrangement links TRBV19 to TRBJ1-4; D is unresolved. The CDR3 runs to 12 residues. The germline V gene has CDR1 LNHDA and CDR2 SQIVND (reference sequence). Deletions cut 9 bases from V and 5 bases from J, with 10 bases between.

Worth noting for this clonotype: Given a much more abundant clone one base away, this may be a read error. The CDR3, as DNA: TGCGCCAGCAGCTCGGCCTACGGACAGGGTGGAAACACCATATATTTT. Its translation: CASSSAYGQGGNTIYF. The V and J genes are TRBV5-1 and TRBJ1-3, with 8 bases aligning to TRBD1. CDR3 length: 16 residues. From germline, CDR1 is SGHRS and CDR2 YFSETQ. Germline trimming cut 3 bases from V and 3 bases from J; bases unmatched to any gene: 8.

V usage is TRBV2 and J usage is TRBJ1-3; unclear D gene. The V gene lost 6 bases and the J gene lost 4 bases, with 10 bases spanning the gap. From germline, CDR1 is SNHLY and CDR2 FYNNEI. The CDR3 is 13 amino acids. The CDR3 sequence: CASSQTLGNTIYF. DNA for the CDR3: TGTGCCAGCAGCCAGACCTTGGGAAACACCATATATTTT.

Turning to this clonotype: One end of the junction does not line up with germline, which may come from a read error. The chain carries TRBV7-2 and TRBJ2-7; no firm D call. This CDR3 has 10 amino acids. Germline V gene data show CDR1 as SGHTA and CDR2 as FQGNSA. The CDR3 DNA reads as TGTGCCAGCAGCCCCTCCCTGGTTGACTTC. Its translation is CASSPSLVDF.

The chain is built from TRBV20-1 and TRBJ2-7; TRBD1 aligns across 10 bases. Looked up from germline, CDR1 is DFQATT and CDR2 is SNEGSKA (reference sequence). This CDR3 has 14 residues. Trimming took 4 bases from V and 3 from J; bases not matched to a gene: 6. This chain's CDR3 is CSATSTGGGYEQYF. The CDR3, as DNA: TGCAGTGCTACGTCGACAGGGGGCGGCTACGAGCAGTACTTC.

The chain couples TRBV2 to TRBJ1-1; no firm D call. The germline gives CDR1 SNHLY, CDR2 FYNNEI. The CDR3 is 12 amino acids. The germline V and J ends were trimmed by 5 bases and 11 bases, with 15 bases remaining between them. The CDR3 loop is CASSPRLGTAFF. For the CDR3, the DNA is TGTGCCAGCAGTCCTAGACTGGGAACGGCTTTCTTT.

This clonotype was seen many times. The chain uses TRBV5-6 and TRBJ2-7; the D is unclear. CDR3 length equals 14 residues. V shed 2 bases and J shed 6 bases, with 15 bases lying between them. Looked up from germline, CDR1 is SGHDT and CDR2 is YYEEEE. The CDR3 region is CASSFRSQISEQYF. Here the CDR3 DNA reads TGTGCCAGCAGCTTTCGCAGTCAAATCTCCGAGCAGTACTTC.

V usage is TRBV2 and J usage is TRBJ2-1; a weak D match, TRBD1 (5 bases). This CDR3 comprises 13 residues. Germline assignment: CDR1 SNHLY and CDR2 FYNNEI. V lost 5 bases, J lost 5 bases, and 10 bases lay in between. The CDR3 reads CASSLTVNNEQFF. In DNA form, the CDR3 reads TGTGCCAGCAGTTTGACAGTAAACAATGAGCAGTTCTTC. Filled out from reference TRBV2 and TRBJ2-1, the complete variable domain reads EPEVTQTPSHQVTQMGQEVILRCVPISNHLYFYWYRQILGQKVEFLVSFYNNEISEKSEIFDDQFSVERPDGSNFTLKIRSTKLEDSAMYFCASSLTVNNEQFFGPGTRLTVL.

For the CDR3, the DNA is TGTGCCACCAGTGATCGGACTAGCGAAGAGACCCAGTACTTC. As protein: CATSDRTSEETQYF. This chain uses TRBV24-1 with TRBJ2-5, with TRBD2 identical over 9 bases. Germline V CDR1 and CDR2: KGHDR, SFDVKD. The CDR3 has 14 amino acids. Unmatched junction bases numbered 1, after V lost 3 bases and J lost 3 bases.

CDR3 DNA sequence: TGTGCCAGCAGTGAAGCGCTTTTTACAGATACGCAGTATTTT. Translating gives CASSEALFTDTQYF. The chain links TRBV2 to TRBJ2-3; unclear D gene. The CDR3 contains 14 residues. In germline, CDR1 is SNHLY, CDR2 FYNNEI. V was clipped by 0 bases and J by 3 bases, with 7 bases between them. The complete variable domain, with remaining parts taken from reference TRBV2 and TRBJ2-3, reads EPEVTQTPSHQVTQMGQEVILRCVPISNHLYFYWYRQILGQKVEFLVSFYNNEISEKSEIFDDQFSVERPDGSNFTLKIRSTKLEDSAMYFCASSEALFTDTQYFGPGTRLTVL.

J is TRBJ1-1 and V is TRBV7-2; no clear D gene. Germline V gene lookup returns CDR1 SGHTA and CDR2 FQGNSA. This CDR3 has 13 amino acids. V was cut by 2 bases and J by 6 bases, with 10 bases left in between. CDR3 in amino acids: CASSLIGFAEAFF. DNA of the CDR3: TGTGCCAGCAGCTTAATCGGGTTTGCTGAAGCTTTCTTT.

On this clonotype itself: This likely comes from a read error, as the CDR3 has no conserved phenylalanine or tryptophan at its end. The chain has TRBV12-3 or TRBV12-4 and TRBJ2-3; 7 bases align to TRBD2. This CDR3 is built from 13 residues. J was trimmed by 5 bases and V by 6 bases; bases with no gene match: 5. The CDR3 DNA follows: TGTGCCAGCAGCCGCCGGGGGGTAGATACGCAGTATTCT. Protein: CASSRRGVDTQYS.